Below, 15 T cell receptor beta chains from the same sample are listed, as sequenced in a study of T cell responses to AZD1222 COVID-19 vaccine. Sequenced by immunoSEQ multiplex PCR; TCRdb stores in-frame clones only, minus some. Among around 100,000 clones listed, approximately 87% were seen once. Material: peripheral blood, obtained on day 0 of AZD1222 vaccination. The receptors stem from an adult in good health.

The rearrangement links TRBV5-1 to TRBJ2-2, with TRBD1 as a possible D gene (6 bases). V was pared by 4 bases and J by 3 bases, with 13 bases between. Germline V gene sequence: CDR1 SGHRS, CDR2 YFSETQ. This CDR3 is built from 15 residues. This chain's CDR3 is CASSNRDTYTGELFF. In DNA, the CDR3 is TGCGCCAGCAGCAACCGGGACACCTACACCGGGGAGCTGTTTTTT.

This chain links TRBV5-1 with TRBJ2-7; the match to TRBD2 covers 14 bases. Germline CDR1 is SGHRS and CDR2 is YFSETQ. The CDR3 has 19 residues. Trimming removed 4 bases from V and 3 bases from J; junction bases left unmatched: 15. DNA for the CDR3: TGCGCCAGCAGCCAGGGACTAGCGGGAGCGAACGTCGAACGCTACGAGCAGTACTTC. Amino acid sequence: CASSQGLAGANVERYEQYF.

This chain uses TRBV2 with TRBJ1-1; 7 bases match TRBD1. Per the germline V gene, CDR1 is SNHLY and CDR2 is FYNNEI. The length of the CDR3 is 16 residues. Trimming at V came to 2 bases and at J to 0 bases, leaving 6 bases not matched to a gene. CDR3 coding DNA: TGTGCCAGCAGTGAAAGGGGGCAGTTGATGAACACTGAAGCTTTCTTT. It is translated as CASSERGQLMNTEAFF.

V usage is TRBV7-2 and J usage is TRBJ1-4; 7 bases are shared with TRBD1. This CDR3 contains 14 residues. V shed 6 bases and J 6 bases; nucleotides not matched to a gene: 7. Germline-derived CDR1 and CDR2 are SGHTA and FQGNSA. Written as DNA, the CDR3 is TGTGCCAGCAGTTACAGGGGTATCGATGAAAAACTGTTTTTT. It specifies CASSYRGIDEKLFF.

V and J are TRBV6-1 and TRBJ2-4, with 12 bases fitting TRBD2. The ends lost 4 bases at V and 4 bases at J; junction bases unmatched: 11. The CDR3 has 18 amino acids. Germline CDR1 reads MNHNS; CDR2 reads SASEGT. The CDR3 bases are TGTGCCAGCAGTGGGGGACAGGGGACTAGCGGGTCTAAAAACATTCAGTACTTC. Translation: CASSGGQGTSGSKNIQYF.

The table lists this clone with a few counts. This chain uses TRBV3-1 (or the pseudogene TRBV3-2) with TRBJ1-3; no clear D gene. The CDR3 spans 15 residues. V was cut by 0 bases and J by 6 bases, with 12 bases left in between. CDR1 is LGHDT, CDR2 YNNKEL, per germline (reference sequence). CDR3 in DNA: TGTGCCAGCAGCCAAGATGTTGGGAGTGTAAACACCATATATTTT. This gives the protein CASSQDVGSVNTIYF.

The CDR3 region has the DNA TGTGCCAGCAGCCAACAGGGAGGAACTGGAAACACCATATATTTT. Its protein is CASSQQGGTGNTIYF. This chain uses TRBV7-9 with TRBJ1-3; D is perhaps TRBD1 (6 bases). The length of the CDR3 is 15 residues. The V gene lost 5 bases and the J gene lost 2 bases, with 13 bases spanning the gap. CDR1 is SEHNR, CDR2 FQNEAQ, per germline (reference sequence). The whole variable domain, remainder taken from reference TRBV7-9 and TRBJ1-3, is DTGVSQNPRHKITKRGQNVTFRCDPISEHNRLYWYRQTLGQGPEFLTYFQNEAQLEKSRLLSDRFSAERPKGSFSTLEIQRTEQGDSAMYLCASSQQGGTGNTIYFGEGSWLTVV.

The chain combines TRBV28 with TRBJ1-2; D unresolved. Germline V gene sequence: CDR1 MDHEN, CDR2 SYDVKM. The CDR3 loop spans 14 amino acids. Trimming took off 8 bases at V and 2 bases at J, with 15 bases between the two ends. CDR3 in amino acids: CASGDVWGNYGYTF. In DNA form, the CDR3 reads TGTGCCAGCGGCGATGTGTGGGGAAACTATGGCTACACCTTC.

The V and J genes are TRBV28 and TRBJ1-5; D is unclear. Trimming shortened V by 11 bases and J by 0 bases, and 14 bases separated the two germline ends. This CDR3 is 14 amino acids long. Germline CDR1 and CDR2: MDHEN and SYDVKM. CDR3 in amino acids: CASNHPNSNQPQHF. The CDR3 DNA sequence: TGTGCCTCTAATCACCCAAATAGCAATCAGCCCCAGCATTTT.

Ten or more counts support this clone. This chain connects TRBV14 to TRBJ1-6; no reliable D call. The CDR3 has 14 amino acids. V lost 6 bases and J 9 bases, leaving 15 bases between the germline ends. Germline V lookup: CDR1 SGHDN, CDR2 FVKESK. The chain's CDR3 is CASSHWRDGSPLHF. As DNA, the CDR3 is TGTGCCAGCAGTCATTGGAGAGATGGTTCACCCCTCCACTTT.

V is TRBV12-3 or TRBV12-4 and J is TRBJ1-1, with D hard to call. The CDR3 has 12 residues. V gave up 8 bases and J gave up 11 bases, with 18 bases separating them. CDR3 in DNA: TGTGCCAGCGGCGGCGCCGGGAAGTCGGCTTTCTTT. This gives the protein CASGGAGKSAFF.

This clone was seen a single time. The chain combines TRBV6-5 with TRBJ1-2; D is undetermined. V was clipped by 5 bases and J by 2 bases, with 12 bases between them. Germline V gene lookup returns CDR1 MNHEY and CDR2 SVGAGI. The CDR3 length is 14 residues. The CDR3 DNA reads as TGTGCCAGCAGTCCGATGACGGAAAACTATGGCTACACCTTC. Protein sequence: CASSPMTENYGYTF.

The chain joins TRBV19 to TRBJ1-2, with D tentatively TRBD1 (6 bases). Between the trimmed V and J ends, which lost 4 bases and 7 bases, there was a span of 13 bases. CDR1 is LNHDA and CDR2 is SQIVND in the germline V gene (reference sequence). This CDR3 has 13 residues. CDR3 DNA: TGTGCCAGTAGTAGCGGGGGGCGGTTTGGCTACACCTTC. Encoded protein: CASSSGGRFGYTF.

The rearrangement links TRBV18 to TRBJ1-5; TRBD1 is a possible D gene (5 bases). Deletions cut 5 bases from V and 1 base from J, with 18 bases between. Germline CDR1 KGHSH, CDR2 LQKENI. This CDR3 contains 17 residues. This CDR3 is CASSTGEEQGSNQPQHF. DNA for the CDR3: TGTGCCAGCTCAACCGGAGAGGAGCAGGGCAGCAATCAGCCCCAGCATTTT.

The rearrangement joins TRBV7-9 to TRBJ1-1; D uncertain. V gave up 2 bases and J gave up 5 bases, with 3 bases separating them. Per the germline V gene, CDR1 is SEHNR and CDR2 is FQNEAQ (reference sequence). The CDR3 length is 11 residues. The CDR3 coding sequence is TGTGCCAGCAGCTTATATACTGAAGCTTTCTTT. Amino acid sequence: CASSLYTEAFF. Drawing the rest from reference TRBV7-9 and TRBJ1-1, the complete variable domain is DTGVSQNPRHKITKRGQNVTFRCDPISEHNRLYWYRQTLGQGPEFLTYFQNEAQLEKSRLLSDRFSAERPKGSFSTLEIQRTEQGDSAMYLCASSLYTEAFFGQGTRLTVV.